These 5 T cell receptor delta chains share one sample of origin, sequenced in a study of gamma-delta chains in newborns, infants, children. TCRdb reran clone calling via CATT on the reads. This repertoire shows 4,000 to 5,000 delta-chain clones, more than 4% found once; its top ten account for over 9.5%. Sample: blood. Source of these receptors: a child who was a newborn, infant or young child, either healthy, febrile or measles-vaccinated (not recorded which).

This clone was counted only a few times. The chain carries TRAV29/DV5 and TRDJ1, with D tentatively TRDD3 (8 bases). The V end lost 2 bases, the J end lost 0 bases, and 26 bases lay between the germline ends. The germline gives CDR1 NSMFDY, CDR2 ISSIKDK. This CDR3 contains 19 residues. CDR3 bases: TGTGCAGCAAGTTGGAGGTTCCTACTGGGGGGTCCGTACACCGATAAACTCATCTTT. It translates to CAASWRFLLGGPYTDKLIF.

The sample holds a few counts of this clone. The genes are TRDV2 and TRDJ3, with 13 positions matching TRDD3. The junction had 7 bases not matched to a gene; V was cut back by 2 bases and J by 4 bases. This CDR3 spans 19 amino acids. CDR1 and CDR2 from the germline V gene are GEAIGNYY and EKD. The CDR3 DNA reads TGTGCCTGTGACAGTACTGGGGGATACGCGAGGTGGGACACCCGACAGATGTTTTTC. Translation: CACDSTGGYARWDTRQMFF.

This clone was seen a handful of times. One end of the junction is discordant with germline, which a read error may explain. The chain employs TRDV2 and TRDJ3; TRDD3 agrees at 7 bases. The germline CDR1 and CDR2 sequences are GEAIGNYY and EKD. This CDR3 contains 19 residues. The CDR3 spells CACDPTGDLSSWDTRQTFF. CDR3 coding DNA: TGTGCCTGTGACCCTACTGGGGACTTGAGCTCCTGGGACACCCGACAGACGTTTTTC.

This clone is medium-sized within its sample. The V and J genes are TRDV2 and TRDJ3; 9 nucleotides agree with TRDD3. CDR3 length equals 18 residues. V lost 0 bases, J lost 0 bases, and 2 bases stayed unmatched. Germline V gives CDR1 GEAIGNYY, CDR2 EKD. CDR3 coding DNA: TGTGCCTGTGACACCGTTGGGGGATACTCCTGGGACACCCGACAGATGTTTTTC. It codes for CACDTVGGYSWDTRQMFF.

The chain couples TRDV3 to TRDJ2, with 8 positions matching TRDD2. Per the germline V gene, CDR1 is TVYSNPD and CDR2 is GDNSRS (reference sequence). This CDR3 region has 19 residues. The trim removed 5 bases at V and 0 bases at J, leaving 20 bases unmatched. The CDR3 DNA is TGTGCCCCATCTTCCTACAGTCCGGGGGGACACTCTTTGACAGCACAACTCTTCTTT. Translation gives CAPSSYSPGGHSLTAQLFF.